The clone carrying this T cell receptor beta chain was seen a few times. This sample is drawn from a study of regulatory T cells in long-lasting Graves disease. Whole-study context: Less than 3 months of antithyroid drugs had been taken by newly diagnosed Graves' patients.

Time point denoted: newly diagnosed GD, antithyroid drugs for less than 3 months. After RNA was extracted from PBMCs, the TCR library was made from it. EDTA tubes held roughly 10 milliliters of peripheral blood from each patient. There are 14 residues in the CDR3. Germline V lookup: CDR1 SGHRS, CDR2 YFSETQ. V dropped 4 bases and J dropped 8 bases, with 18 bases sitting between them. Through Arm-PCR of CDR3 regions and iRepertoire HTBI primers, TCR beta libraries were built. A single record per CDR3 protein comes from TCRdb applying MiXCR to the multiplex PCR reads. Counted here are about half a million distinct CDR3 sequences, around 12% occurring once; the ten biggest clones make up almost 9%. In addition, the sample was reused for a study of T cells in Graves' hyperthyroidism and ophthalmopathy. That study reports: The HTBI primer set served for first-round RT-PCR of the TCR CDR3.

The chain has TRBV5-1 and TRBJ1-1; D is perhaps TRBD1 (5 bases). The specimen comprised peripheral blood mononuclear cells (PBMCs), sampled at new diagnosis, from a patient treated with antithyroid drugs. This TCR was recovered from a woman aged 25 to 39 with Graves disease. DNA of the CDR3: TGCGCCAGCAGCATCCGGGGCCCCACTAGCGAAGCTTTCTTT. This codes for CASSIRGPTSEAFF.